These 5 T cell receptor beta chains originate from one sample sequenced in a study of blood T cells in healthy people across ages. A second roughly 7 to 11 cycle PCR used barcoded and J-beta primers. TCRdb processed the 5' RACE reads anew with MiXCR; each CDR3 protein has one entry. Found here are roughly 930,000 distinct CDR3 sequences, roughly 43% of them singletons; the top ten hold 13%. Material: blood. The receptor source for this set is a man aged 25 to 45 in good health.

Notes on this clonotype: It may be a read error: a sequence one base away is much more abundant. The chain links TRBV4-2 to TRBJ2-1; the D gene is possibly TRBD1 (5 bases). The CDR3 spans 19 residues. Trimming pared 1 base from V and 10 bases from J, leaving 29 bases between. CDR1 is LGHNA and CDR2 is YNFKEQ in the germline V gene. In nucleotides, the CDR3 is TGTGCCAGCAGCCAAGGGCAACCAGGGCGTGATAGCCGGTACGGAGAGCAGTTCTTC. The encoded protein is CASSQGQPGRDSRYGEQFF.

The V gene is TRBV27, the J gene TRBJ2-7, with a possible D match to TRBD1 (6 bases). From germline, CDR1 is MNHEY and CDR2 SMNVEV (reference sequence). This CDR3 spans 14 amino acids. V was clipped by 6 bases and J by 5 bases, with 17 bases between them. CDR3 nucleotides: TGTGCCAGCAGCATGGAGTTAACAGGGAACGAGCAGTACTTC. Its translation is CASSMELTGNEQYF.

V is TRBV7-2 and J is TRBJ1-2; no reliable D call. CDR3 size: 13 residues. Germline assignment: CDR1 SGHTA and CDR2 FQGNSA. The V end was cut by 5 bases, the J end by 7 bases, with 14 bases between. For the CDR3, the DNA is TGTGCCAGCAGCACTGTTAGGCGGGGTGGCTACACCTTC. Translation: CASSTVRRGGYTF.

The chain couples TRBV20-1 to TRBJ1-2; D unclear. V lost 4 bases and J 8 bases, leaving 20 bases between the germline ends. This CDR3 region has 14 residues. Germline-derived CDR1 and CDR2 are DFQATT and SNEGSKA (reference sequence). The CDR3 sequence is CSAIQSGPRWGYTF. In DNA, the CDR3 is TGCAGTGCTATCCAATCCGGGCCCCGCTGGGGCTACACCTTC.

The gene calls are TRBV7-9 and TRBJ2-1; D unclear. The CDR3 consists of 14 residues. V was shortened by 6 bases and J by 9 bases, with 18 bases between the two germline ends. Germline V gives CDR1 SEHNR, CDR2 FQNEAQ (reference sequence). The CDR3 nucleotides read TGTGCCAGCAGTCGTGCCGGAACGATTGGTGAGCAGTTCTTC. Protein product: CASSRAGTIGEQFF.